These 5 T cell receptor beta chains share one sample of origin, sequenced in a study of CD8+CD57+ T cells in acquired aplastic anemia. Researchers used genomic DNA as the template to profile TCR beta VDJ and CDR3. TCRdb processed the reads anew with MiXCR; each CDR3 protein has one entry. Of about 180,000 distinct CDR3 sequences listed, 40% to 55% are singletons. Specimen: sorted CD4+, CD8+, or CD8+CD57+ T cells (not recorded which) from PBMCs. The receptors stem from a human donor in good health.

This clonotype was observed a handful of times. This chain links TRBV10-3 with TRBJ1-1; TRBD1 matches at 8 bases. Germline CDR1 ENHRY, CDR2 SYGVKD. The CDR3 totals 14 residues. V lost 10 bases, J lost 1 base, and 8 bases stayed unmatched. The CDR3 nucleotides read TGTGCCAGCAGCCCGGGACAGGCGAACACTGAAGCTTTCTTT. It yields the protein CASSPGQANTEAFF.

The rearrangement links TRBV24-1 to TRBJ2-3; D might be TRBD2 (6 bases). This CDR3 is built from 15 residues. V gave up 4 bases and J gave up 4 bases, with 14 bases separating them. Germline V CDR1 and CDR2: KGHDR, SFDVKD. CDR3 region: CATSDAGGRPDTQYF. The CDR3 bases are TGTGCCACCAGTGACGCCGGGGGTCGGCCAGATACGCAGTATTTT.

A note on this clonotype: A much more abundant neighbour one base away suggests this may be a read error. The conserved phenylalanine or tryptophan is not found at the CDR3 terminus, so this likely reflects a read error. This chain uses TRBV11-2 with TRBJ2-2, with D unresolved. Germline assignment: CDR1 SGHAT and CDR2 FQNNGV. This CDR3 is 15 amino acids long. Trimming cost V 0 bases and J 1 base, with 6 bases left between them. DNA of the CDR3: TGTGCCAGCAGCTTAGAGGGCAGGAACACCGGGGAGCTGTTTCTT. It specifies CASSLEGRNTGELFL.

The chain employs TRBV20-1 and TRBJ2-1, with D possibly being TRBD1 (6 bases). The germline gives CDR1 DFQATT, CDR2 SNEGSKA (reference sequence). With 4 bases removed from V and 6 bases from J, the gap between germline ends came to 13 bases. The CDR3 loop spans 13 amino acids. CDR3 nucleotides: TGCAGTGCTATCAGGGGCAGTGGCAATGAGCAGTTCTTC. Translated: CSAIRGSGNEQFF.

This clonotype was counted ten times or more. This chain uses TRBV5-1 with TRBJ2-6, with D perhaps matching TRBD2 (5 bases). The CDR3 runs to 14 residues. Trimming took 5 bases from V and 2 from J, leaving 8 bases between them. From germline, CDR1 is SGHRS and CDR2 YFSETQ. The CDR3 is CASRERAGANVLTF. The CDR3 coding sequence is TGCGCCAGCAGGGAGAGGGCTGGGGCCAACGTCCTGACTTTC.